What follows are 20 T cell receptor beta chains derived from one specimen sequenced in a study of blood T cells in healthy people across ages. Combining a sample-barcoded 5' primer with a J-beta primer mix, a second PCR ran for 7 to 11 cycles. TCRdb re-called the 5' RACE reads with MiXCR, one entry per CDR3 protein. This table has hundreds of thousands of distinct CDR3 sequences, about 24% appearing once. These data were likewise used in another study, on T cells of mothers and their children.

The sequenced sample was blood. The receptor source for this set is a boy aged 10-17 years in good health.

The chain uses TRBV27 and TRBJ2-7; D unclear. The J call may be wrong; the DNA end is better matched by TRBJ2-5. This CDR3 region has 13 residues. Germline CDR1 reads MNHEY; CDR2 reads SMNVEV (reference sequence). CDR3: CASSFPNQETQYF. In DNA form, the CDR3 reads TGTGCCAGCAGTTTTCCCAACCAAGAGACCCAGTACTTC.

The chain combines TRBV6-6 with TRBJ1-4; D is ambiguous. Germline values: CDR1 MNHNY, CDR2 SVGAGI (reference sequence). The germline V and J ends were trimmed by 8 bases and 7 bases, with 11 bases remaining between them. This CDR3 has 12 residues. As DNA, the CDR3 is TGTGCCAGCTTGGAGCTGGGTGAAAAACTGTTTTTT. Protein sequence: CASLELGEKLFF.

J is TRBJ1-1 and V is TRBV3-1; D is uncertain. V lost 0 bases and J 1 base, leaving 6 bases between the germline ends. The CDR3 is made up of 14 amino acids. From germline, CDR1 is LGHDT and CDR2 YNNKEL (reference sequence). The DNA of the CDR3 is TGTGCCAGCAGCCAAGATTCTGGGAACACTGAAGCTTTCTTT. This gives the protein CASSQDSGNTEAFF.

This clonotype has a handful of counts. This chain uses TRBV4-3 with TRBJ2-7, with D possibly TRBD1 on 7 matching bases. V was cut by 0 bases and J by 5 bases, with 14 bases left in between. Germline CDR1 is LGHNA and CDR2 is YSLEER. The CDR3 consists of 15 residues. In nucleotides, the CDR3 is TGCGCCAGCAGCCAAGATCCGGGCAGGGGGGACGAGCAGTACTTC. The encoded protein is CASSQDPGRGDEQYF.

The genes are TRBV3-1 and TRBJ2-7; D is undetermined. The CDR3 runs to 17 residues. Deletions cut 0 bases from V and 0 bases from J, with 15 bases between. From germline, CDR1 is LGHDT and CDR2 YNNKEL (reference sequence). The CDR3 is CASSQEGHPYSSYEQYF. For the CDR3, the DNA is TGTGCCAGCAGCCAAGAAGGCCATCCTTATAGCTCCTACGAGCAGTACTTC.

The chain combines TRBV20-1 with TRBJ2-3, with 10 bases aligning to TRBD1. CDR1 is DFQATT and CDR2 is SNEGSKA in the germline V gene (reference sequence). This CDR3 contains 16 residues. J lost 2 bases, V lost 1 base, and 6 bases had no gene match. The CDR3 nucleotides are TGCAGTGCTAGAGGGCCGGGACAGGGGCCCACAGATACGCAGTATTTT. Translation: CSARGPGQGPTDTQYF.

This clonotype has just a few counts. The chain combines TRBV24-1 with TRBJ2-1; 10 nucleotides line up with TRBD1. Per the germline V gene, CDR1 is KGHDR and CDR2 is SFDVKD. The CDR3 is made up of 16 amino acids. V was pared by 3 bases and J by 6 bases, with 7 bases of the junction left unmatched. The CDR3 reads CATSDPVGQGGNEQFF. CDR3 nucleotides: TGTGCCACCAGTGATCCCGTCGGACAGGGGGGCAATGAGCAGTTCTTC.

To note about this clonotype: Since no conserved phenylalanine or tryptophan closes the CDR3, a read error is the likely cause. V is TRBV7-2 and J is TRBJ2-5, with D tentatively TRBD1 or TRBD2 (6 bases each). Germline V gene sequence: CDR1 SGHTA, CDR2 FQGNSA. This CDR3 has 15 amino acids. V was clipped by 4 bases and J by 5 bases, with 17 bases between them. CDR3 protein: CASSSRGQVGETQYL. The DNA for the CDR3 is TGTGCCAGCAGCTCCCGGGGGCAAGTGGGGGAGACCCAGTACCTC.

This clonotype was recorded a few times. CDR3 in DNA: TGTGCCAGCGGGGAGACAGGGGGCGCCTCGAACTATGGCTACACCTTC. Protein: CASGETGGASNYGYTF. This chain uses TRBV2 with TRBJ1-2; 10 bases line up with TRBD1. The CDR3 length is 16 residues. V gave up 8 bases and J gave up 2 bases; unmatched junction bases: 11. CDR1 is SNHLY, CDR2 FYNNEI, per germline.

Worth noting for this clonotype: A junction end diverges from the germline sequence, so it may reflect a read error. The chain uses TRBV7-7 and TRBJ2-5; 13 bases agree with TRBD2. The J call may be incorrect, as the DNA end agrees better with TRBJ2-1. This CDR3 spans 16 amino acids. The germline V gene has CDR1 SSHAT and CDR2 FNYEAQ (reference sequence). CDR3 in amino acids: CASSTRLAGGRDEQFF. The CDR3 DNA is TGTGCTAGCAGCACCCGACTAGCGGGAGGTAGGGATGAGCAGTTCTTC.

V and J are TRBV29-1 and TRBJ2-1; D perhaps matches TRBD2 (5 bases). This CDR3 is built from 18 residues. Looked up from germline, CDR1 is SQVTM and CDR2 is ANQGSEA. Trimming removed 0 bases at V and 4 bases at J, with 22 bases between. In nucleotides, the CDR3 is TGCAGCGTTGAAGATCGATGGTTCTCTTATCGGGGTTACAATGAGCAGTTCTTC. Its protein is CSVEDRWFSYRGYNEQFF.

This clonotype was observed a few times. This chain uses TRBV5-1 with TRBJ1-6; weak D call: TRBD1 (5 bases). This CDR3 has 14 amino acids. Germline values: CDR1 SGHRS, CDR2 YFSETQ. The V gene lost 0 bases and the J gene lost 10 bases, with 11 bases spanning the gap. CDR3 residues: CASSLEGRLSPLHF. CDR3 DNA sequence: TGCGCCAGCAGCTTGGAGGGACGCCTCTCACCCCTCCACTTT.

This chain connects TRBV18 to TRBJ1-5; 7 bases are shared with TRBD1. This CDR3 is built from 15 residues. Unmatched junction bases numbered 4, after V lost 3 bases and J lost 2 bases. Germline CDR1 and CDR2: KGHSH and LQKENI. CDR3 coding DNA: TGTGCCAGCTCACCGGGACAGACGGGCAATCAGCCCCAGCATTTT. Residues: CASSPGQTGNQPQHF. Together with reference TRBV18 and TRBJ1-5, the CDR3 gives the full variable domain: NAGVMQNPRHLVRRRGQEARLRCSPMKGHSHVYWYRQLPEEGLKFMVYLQKENIIDESGMPKERFSAEFPKEGPSILRIQQVVRGDSAAYFCASSPGQTGNQPQHFGDGTRLSIL.

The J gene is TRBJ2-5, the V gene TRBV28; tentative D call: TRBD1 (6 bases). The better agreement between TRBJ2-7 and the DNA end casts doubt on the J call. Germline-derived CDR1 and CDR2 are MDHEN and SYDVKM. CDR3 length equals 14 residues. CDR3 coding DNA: TGTGCCAGCAGGACAGGAAGGAATTCCTACGAGCAGTACTTC. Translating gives CASRTGRNSYEQYF.

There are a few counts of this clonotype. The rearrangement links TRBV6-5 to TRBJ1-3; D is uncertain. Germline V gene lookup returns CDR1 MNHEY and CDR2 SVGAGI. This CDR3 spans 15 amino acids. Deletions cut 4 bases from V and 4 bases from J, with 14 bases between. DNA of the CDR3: TGTGCCAGCAGTTTCGCCCGAAGTCCAGGAAACACCATATATTTT. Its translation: CASSFARSPGNTIYF.

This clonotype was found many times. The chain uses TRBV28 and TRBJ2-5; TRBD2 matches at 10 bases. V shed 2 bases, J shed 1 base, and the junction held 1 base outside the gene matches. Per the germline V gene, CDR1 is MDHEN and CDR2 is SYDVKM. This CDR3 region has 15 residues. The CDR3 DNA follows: TGTGCCAGCAGTTTAAAGCGGGGGGGCCAAGAGACCCAGTACTTC. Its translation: CASSLKRGGQETQYF.

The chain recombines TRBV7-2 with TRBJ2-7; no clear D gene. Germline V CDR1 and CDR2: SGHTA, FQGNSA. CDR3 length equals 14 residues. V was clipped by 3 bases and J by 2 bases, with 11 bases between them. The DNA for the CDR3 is TGTGCCAGCAGCTTCAACGGGCCCCCCTACGAGCAGTACTTC. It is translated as CASSFNGPPYEQYF.

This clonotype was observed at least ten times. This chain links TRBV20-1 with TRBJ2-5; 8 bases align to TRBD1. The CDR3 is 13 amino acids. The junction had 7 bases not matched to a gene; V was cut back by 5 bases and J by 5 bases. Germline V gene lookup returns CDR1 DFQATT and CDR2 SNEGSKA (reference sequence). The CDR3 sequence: CSAGQGPRETQYF. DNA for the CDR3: TGCAGTGCTGGACAGGGCCCGCGGGAGACCCAGTACTTC.

CDR3 sequence reads: CASSFRHEQPNEQYF. The DNA for the CDR3 is TGTGCCAGCAGTTTCCGACACGAACAACCCAACGAGCAGTACTTC. The chain carries TRBV12-3 or TRBV12-4 and TRBJ2-7; D gene ambiguous. Trimming left V 3 bases short and J 5 bases short, with 17 bases between. CDR3 size: 15 residues.

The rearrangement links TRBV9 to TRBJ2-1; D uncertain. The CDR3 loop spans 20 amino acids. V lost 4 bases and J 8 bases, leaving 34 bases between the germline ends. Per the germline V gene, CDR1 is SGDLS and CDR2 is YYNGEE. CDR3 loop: CASSSIIGRELGSPSDEQFF. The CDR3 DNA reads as TGTGCCAGCAGCTCAATAATCGGGCGAGAGCTCGGAAGCCCGAGCGATGAGCAGTTCTTC.